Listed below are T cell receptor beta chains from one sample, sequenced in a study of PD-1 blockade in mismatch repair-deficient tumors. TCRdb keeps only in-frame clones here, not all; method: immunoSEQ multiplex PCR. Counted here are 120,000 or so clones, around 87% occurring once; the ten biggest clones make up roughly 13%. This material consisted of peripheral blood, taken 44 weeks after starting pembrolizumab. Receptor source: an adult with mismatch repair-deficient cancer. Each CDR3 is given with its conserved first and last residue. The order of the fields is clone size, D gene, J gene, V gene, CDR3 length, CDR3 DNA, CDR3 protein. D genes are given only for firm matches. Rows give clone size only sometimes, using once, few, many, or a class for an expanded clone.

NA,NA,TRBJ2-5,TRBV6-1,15,TGTGCCAGCAGTACTTGGGGTGGGACTGGAGAGACCCAGTACTTC,CASSTWGGTGETQYF
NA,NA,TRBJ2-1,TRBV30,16,TGTGCCTGGAGTCCAGCCGGGGGATTCTCCTACAATGAGCAGTTCTTC,CAWSPAGGFSYNEQFF
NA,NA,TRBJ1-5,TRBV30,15,TGTGCCTGGAGTGTTGGAGGCAGCCGGTCGCGGCCCCAGCATTTT,CAWSVGGSRSRPQHF
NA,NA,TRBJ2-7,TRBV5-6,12,TGTGCCAGCAGCTTGTTCGGCTTTGAGCAGTACTTC,CASSLFGFEQYF
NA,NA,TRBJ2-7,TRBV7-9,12,TGTGCCAGCAGCTCGCGGTTTCGGGAGCAGTACTTC,CASSSRFREQYF
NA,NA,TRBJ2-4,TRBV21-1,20,TGTGCCAGCAGCAAAGGGGCGCGGACAGGGGGCGACCGGGCCAAAAACATTCAGTACTTC,CASSKGARTGGDRAKNIQYF
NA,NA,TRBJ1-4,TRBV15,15,TGTGCCACCAGCAGACCCGCCGGGCGGGACGAAAAACTGTTTTTT,CATSRPAGRDEKLFF
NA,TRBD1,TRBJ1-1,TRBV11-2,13,TGTGCCAGCAGCCAACCCAGGGACAGTGAAGCTTTCTTT,CASSQPRDSEAFF
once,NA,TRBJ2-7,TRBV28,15,TGTGCGGCATGTGGTCCGGGGCACAGCTCCTACGAGCAGTACTTC,CAACGPGHSSYEQYF
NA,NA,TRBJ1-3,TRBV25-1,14,TGTGCCAGCAGTCAGGGGAGCTCTGGAAACACCATATATTTT,CASSQGSSGNTIYF
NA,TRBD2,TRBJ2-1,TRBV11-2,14,TGTGCCAGCAGGGCGGGAGGGCCTTACAATGAGCAGTTCTTC,CASRAGGPYNEQFF
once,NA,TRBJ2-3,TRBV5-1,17,TGCGCCAGCAGCCCCCGAGTTGGACAGAGCAACACAGATACGCAGTATTTT,CASSPRVGQSNTDTQYF
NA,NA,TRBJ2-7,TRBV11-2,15,TGTGCCAGCAGCTCCTCCCCTGGTGCGGGGAACGAGCAGTACTTC,CASSSSPGAGNEQYF
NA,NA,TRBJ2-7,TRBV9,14,TGTGCCAGCAGCGTGGGAGGTACGACCTACGAGCAGTACTTC,CASSVGGTTYEQYF
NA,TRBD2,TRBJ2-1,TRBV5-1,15,TGCGCCAGCAGCTTGGCGACTAGCGGGAGCTCTTTGCAGTTCTTC,CASSLATSGSSLQFF
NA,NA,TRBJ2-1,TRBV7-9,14,TGTGCCAGCAGCCTAGCGCCTTTATACAATGAGCAGTTCTTC,CASSLAPLYNEQFF
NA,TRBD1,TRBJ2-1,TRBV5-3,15,TGTGCCAGAAGCAACGGACAGGGGGCCTACAATGAGCAGTTCTTC,CARSNGQGAYNEQFF
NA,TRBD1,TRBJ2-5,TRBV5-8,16,TGTGCCAGCAGCTTTGGACAGGGGGTTTTAGGGGAGACCCAGTACTTC,CASSFGQGVLGETQYF
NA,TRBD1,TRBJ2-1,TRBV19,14,TGTGCCAGTAGATGGGGGGACAGGCACAATGAGCAGTTCTTC,CASRWGDRHNEQFF
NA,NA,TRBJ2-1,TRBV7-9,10,TGTGCCAGCAGGGCTGGTGAGCAGTTCTTC,CASRAGEQFF
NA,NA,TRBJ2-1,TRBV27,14,TGTGCCAGCAGTACCCGGGGTAGACTCAATGAGCAGTTCTTC,CASSTRGRLNEQFF
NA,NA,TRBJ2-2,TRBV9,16,TGTGCCAGCCTTACAAAGGGGGGGCTAAACACCGGGGAGCTGTTTTTT,CASLTKGGLNTGELFF
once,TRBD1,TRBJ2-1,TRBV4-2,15,TGTGCCAGCAGCCATGTAGGGGGCGAGGGCAATGAGCAGTTCTTC,CASSHVGGEGNEQFF
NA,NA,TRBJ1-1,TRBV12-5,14,TGTGCTAGTACAGGGCCTCCCCTGAACACTGAAGCTTTCTTT,CASTGPPLNTEAFF
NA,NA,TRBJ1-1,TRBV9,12,TGTGCCAGCGGCACTTACGACACTGAAGCTTTCTTT,CASGTYDTEAFF
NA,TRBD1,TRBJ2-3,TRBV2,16,TGTGCCAGCAGTGAAAGGGGACAGCCACGCACAGATACGCAGTATTTT,CASSERGQPRTDTQYF
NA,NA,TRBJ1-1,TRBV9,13,TGTGCCAGCAGCGAAGCCATGAACACTGAAGCTTTCTTT,CASSEAMNTEAFF
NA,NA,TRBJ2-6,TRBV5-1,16,TGCGCCAGCAGCAAAGGACAGATCTCTGGGGCCAACGTCCTGACTTTC,CASSKGQISGANVLTF
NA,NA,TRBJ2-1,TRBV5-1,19,TGCGCCAGCAGCTTGTACGGGCAGGGAAGGTCCCTCTCCTACAATGAGCAGTTCTTC,CASSLYGQGRSLSYNEQFF
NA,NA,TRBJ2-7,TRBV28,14,TGTGCCAGCAGTATACAGGGAATAGGGGACGAGCAGTACTTC,CASSIQGIGDEQYF
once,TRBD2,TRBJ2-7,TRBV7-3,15,TGTGCCAGCAGCCCCGGACTAGCGGGAGAGGGGGAGCAGTACTTC,CASSPGLAGEGEQYF
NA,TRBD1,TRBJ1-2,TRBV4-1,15,TGCGCCAGCAGCCAAGAGGGTATGGGACAGCCTAGCCGTGGCTTC,CASSQEGMGQPSRGF
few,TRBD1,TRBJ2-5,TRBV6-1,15,TGTGCCAGCAGCATCCCGACAGGGGAACGAGAGACCCAGTACTTC,CASSIPTGERETQYF
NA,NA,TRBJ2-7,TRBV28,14,TGTGCCAGCAGCTCCTGGGGTATATCGGACGAGCAGTACTTC,CASSSWGISDEQYF
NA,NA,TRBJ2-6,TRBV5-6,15,TGTGCCACCTTCATCACTGGGTCTGGGGCCAACGTCCTGACTTTC,CATFITGSGANVLTF
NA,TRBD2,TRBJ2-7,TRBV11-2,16,TGTGCCAGCAGCTTTACTAGCGGGCCGGCAAACTACGAGCAGTACTTC,CASSFTSGPANYEQYF
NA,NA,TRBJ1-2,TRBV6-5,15,TGTGCCAGCAGTTACGGGGGGTTTAGTGCGGGAGGCTACACCTTC,CASSYGGFSAGGYTF
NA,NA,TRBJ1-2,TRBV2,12,TGTGCCAGCACCGAACAGGGACAAGGCTACACCTTC,CASTEQGQGYTF
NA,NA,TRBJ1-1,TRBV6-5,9,TGTGCCAGCAGTTACGAAGCTTTCTTT,CASSYEAFF
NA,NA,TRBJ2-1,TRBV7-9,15,TGTGCCAGCAGTTCTGACAAGAGCTCCTACAATGAGCAGTTCTTC,CASSSDKSSYNEQFF
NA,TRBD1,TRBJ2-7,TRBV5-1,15,TGCGCCAGCAGCACCGACAGGGGGAAGACCTACGAGCAGTACTTC,CASSTDRGKTYEQYF
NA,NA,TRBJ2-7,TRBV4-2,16,TGTGCCAGCAGCCAAGTTACTTCAGTTGGGGGGTACGAGCAGTACTTC,CASSQVTSVGGYEQYF
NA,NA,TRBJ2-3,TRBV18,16,TGTGCCAGCTCCTTAAGGACAGGACTAAGCACAGATACGCAGTATTTT,CASSLRTGLSTDTQYF
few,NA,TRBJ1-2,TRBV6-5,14,TGTGCCAGCAGTTACGGCGGACAGCCCTATGGCTACACCTTC,CASSYGGQPYGYTF
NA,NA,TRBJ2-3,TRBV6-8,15,TGTGCCAGCAGTGCAACCGGGCGGGGACCAGATACGCAGTATTTT,CASSATGRGPDTQYF
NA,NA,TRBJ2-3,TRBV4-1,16,TGCGCCAGCAGCCAAGTGAGGCGGAAGAGCACAGATACGCAGTATTTT,CASSQVRRKSTDTQYF
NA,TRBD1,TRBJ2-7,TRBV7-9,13,TGTGCCAGCAGCTTAGCGCAGGGGGACGAGCAGTACTTC,CASSLAQGDEQYF